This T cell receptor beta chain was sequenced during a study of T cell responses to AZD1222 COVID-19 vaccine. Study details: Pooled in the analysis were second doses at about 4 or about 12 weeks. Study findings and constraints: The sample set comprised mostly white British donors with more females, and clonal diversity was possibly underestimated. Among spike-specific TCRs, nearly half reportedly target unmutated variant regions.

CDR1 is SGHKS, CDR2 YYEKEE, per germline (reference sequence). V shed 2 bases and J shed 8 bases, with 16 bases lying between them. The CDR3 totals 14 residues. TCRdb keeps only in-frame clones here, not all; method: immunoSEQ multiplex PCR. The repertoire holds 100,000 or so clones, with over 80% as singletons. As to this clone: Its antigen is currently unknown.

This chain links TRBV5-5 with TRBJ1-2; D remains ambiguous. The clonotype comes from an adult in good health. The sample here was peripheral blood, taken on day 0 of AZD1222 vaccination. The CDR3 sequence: CASSLWWSRRGYTF. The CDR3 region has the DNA TGTGCCAGCAGCTTATGGTGGTCCCGACGCGGCTACACCTTC.